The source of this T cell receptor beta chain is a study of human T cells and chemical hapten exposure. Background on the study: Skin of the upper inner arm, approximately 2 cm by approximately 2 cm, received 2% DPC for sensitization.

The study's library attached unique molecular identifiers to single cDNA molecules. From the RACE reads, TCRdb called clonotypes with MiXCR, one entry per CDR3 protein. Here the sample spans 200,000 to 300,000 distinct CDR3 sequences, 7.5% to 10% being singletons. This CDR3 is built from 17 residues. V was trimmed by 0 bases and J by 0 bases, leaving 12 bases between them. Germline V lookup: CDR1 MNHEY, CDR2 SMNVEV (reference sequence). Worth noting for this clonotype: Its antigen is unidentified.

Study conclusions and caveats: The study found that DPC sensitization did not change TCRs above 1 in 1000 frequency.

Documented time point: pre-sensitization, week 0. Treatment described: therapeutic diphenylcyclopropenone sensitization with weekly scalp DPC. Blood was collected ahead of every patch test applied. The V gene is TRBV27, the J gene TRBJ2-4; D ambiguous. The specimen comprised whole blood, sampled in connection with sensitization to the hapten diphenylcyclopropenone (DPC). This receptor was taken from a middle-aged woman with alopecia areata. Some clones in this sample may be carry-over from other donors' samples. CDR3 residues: CASSLSGRLIAKNIQYF. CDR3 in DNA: TGTGCCAGCAGTTTATCTGGCAGATTAATAGCCAAAAACATTCAGTACTTC.